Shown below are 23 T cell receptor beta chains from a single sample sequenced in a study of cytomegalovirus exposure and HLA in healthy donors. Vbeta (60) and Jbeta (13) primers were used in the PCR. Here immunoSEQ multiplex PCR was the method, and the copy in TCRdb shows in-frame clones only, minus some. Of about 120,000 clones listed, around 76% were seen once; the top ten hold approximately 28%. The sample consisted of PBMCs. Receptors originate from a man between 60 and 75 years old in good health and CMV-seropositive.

The CDR3 DNA reads as TGCGCCAGCAGCTTGGATTATAGCGACAGGGATACGCAGTATTTT. Translation: CASSLDYSDRDTQYF. The chain combines TRBV5-1 with TRBJ2-3; TRBD1 might be the D (6 bases). V lost 0 bases, J lost 6 bases, and 14 bases lay in between. The CDR3 consists of 15 residues. Germline CDR1 and CDR2: SGHRS and YFSETQ.

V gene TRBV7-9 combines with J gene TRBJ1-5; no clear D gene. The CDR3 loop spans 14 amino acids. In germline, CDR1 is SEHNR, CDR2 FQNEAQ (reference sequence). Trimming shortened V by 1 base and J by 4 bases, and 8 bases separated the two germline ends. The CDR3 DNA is TGTGCCAGCAGCTTAGGTTCGGGGAATCAGCCCCAGCATTTT. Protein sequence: CASSLGSGNQPQHF.

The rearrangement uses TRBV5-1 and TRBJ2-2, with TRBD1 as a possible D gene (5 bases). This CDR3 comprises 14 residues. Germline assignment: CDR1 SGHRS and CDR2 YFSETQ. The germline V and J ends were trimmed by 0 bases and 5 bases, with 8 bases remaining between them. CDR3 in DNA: TGCGCCAGCAGCTTGGTAGCAGGGACCGGGGAGCTGTTTTTT. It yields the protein CASSLVAGTGELFF. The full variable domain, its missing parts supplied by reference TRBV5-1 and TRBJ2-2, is KAGVTQTPRYLIKTRGQQVTLSCSPISGHRSVSWYQQTPGQGLQFLFEYFSETQRNKGNFPGRFSGRQFSNSRSEMNVSTLELGDSALYLCASSLVAGTGELFFGEGSRLTVL.

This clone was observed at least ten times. CDR3 residues: CSAQIGREAFF. The DNA of the CDR3 is TGCAGTGCACAAATCGGCCGGGAGGCTTTCTTT. The chain uses TRBV20-1 and TRBJ1-1; no clear D. The CDR3 is 11 amino acids. Per germline, CDR1 DFQATT and CDR2 SNEGSKA (reference sequence). V gave up 6 bases and J gave up 11 bases, with 16 bases separating them.

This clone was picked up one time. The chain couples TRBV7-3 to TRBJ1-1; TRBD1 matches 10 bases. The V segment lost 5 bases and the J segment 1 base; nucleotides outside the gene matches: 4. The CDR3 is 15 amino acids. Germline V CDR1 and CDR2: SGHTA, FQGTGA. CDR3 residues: CASSPRQGANTEAFF. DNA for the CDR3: TGTGCCAGCAGCCCCCGACAGGGGGCGAACACTGAAGCTTTCTTT.

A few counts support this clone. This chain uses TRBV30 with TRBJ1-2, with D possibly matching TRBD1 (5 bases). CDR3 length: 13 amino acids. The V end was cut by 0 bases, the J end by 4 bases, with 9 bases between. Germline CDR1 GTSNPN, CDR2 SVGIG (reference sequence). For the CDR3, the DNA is TGTGCCTGGAGTGTACCAGGGTCCTATGGCTACACCTTC. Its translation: CAWSVPGSYGYTF.

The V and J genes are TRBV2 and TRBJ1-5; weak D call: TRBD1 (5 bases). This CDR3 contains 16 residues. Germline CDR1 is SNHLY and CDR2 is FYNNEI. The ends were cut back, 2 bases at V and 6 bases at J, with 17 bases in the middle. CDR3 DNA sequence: TGTGCCAGCAGTGAACGTGGGGGAGGCAGAGGTCAGCCCCAGCATTTT. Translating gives CASSERGGGRGQPQHF.

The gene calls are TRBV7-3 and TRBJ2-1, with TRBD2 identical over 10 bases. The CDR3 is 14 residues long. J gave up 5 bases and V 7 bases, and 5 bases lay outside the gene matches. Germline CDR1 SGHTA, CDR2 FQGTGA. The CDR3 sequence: CASTIAGGDNEQFF. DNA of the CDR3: TGTGCCAGCACCATAGCGGGAGGCGACAATGAGCAGTTCTTC.

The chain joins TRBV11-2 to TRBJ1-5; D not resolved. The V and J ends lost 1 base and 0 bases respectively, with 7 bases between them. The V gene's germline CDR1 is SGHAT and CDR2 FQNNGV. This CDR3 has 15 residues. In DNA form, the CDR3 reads TGTGCCAGCAGCTTAGGAGGGATTAGCAATCAGCCCCAGCATTTT. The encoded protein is CASSLGGISNQPQHF.

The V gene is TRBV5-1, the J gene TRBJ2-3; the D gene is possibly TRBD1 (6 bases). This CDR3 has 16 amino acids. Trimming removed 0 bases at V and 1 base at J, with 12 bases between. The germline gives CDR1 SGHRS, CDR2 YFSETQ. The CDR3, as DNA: TGCGCCAGCAGCTTGGGAGACAGGCTCGGCACAGATACGCAGTATTTT. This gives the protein CASSLGDRLGTDTQYF.

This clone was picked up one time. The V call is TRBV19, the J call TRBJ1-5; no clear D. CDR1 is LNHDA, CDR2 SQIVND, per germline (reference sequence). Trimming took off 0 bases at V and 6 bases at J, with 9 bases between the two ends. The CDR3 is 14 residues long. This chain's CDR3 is CASSIDGEIQPQHF. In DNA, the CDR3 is TGTGCCAGTAGTATAGACGGGGAAATTCAGCCCCAGCATTTT. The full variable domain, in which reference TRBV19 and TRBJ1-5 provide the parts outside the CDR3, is DGGITQSPKYLFRKEGQNVTLSCEQNLNHDAMYWYRQDPGQGLRLIYYSQIVNDFQKGDIAEGYSVSREKKESFPLTVTSAQKNPTAFYLCASSIDGEIQPQHFGDGTRLSIL.

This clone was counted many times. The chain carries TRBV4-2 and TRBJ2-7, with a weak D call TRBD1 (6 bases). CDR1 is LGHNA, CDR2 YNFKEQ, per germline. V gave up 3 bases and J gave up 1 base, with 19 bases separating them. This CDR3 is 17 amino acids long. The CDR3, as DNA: TGTGCCAGCAGCCAGACCTCCGGGCCAGGGGCATCCTACGAGCAGTACTTC. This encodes CASSQTSGPGASYEQYF.

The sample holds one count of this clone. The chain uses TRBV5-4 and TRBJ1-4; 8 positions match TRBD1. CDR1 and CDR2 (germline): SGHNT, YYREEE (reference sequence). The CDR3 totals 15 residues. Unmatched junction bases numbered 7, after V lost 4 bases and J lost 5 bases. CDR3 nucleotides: TGTGCCAGCAGCCCACGACAGGGGAAAAATGAAAAACTGTTTTTT. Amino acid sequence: CASSPRQGKNEKLFF.

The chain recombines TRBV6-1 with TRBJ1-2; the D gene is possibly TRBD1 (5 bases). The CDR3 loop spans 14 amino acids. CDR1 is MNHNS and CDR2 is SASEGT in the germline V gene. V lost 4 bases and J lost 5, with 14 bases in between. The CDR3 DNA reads TGTGCCAGCAGTGGAACCCAGGGCGTGTATGGCTACACCTTC. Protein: CASSGTQGVYGYTF.

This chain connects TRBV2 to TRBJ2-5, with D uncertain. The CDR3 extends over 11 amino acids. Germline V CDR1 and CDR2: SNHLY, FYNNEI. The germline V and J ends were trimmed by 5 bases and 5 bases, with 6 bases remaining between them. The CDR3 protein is CASSLRETQYF. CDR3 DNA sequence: TGTGCCAGCAGTCTTCGGGAGACCCAGTACTTC.

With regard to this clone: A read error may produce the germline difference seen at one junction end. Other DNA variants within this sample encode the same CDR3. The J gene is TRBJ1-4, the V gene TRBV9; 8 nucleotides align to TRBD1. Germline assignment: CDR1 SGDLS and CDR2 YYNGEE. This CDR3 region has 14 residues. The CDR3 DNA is TGTGCCAGCAACGTACAGGGGGGTAATGAAAAACTGTTTTTT. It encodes CASNVQGGNEKLFF.

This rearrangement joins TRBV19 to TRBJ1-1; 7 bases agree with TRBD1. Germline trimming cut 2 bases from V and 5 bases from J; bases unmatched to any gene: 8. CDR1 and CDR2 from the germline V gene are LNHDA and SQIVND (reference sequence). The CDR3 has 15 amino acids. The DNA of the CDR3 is TGTGCCAGTAGTATAAATCGACAGGGTAGAACTGAAGCTTTCTTT. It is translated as CASSINRQGRTEAFF.

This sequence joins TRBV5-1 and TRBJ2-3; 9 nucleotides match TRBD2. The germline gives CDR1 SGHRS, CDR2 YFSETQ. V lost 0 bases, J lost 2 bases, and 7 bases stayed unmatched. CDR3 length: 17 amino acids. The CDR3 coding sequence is TGCGCCAGCAGCTTGGTCGGTAGCGGGGGACCCACAGATACGCAGTATTTT. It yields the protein CASSLVGSGGPTDTQYF.

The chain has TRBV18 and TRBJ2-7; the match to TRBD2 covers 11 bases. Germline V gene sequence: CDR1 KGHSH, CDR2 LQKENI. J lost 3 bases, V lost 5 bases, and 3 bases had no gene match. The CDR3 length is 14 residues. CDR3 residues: CASSAGTSGYEQYF. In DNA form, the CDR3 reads TGTGCCAGCTCAGCCGGGACTAGCGGCTACGAGCAGTACTTC. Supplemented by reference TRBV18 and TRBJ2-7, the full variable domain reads NAGVMQNPRHLVRRRGQEARLRCSPMKGHSHVYWYRQLPEEGLKFMVYLQKENIIDESGMPKERFSAEFPKEGPSILRIQQVVRGDSAAYFCASSAGTSGYEQYFGPGTRLTVT.

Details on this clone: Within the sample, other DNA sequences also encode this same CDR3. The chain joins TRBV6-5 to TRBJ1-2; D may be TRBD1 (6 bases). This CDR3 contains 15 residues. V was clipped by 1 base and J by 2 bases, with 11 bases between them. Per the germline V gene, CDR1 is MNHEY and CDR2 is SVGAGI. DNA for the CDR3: TGTGCCAGCAGTTACTGGGCAGGGGCGAACTATGGCTACACCTTC. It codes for CASSYWAGANYGYTF.

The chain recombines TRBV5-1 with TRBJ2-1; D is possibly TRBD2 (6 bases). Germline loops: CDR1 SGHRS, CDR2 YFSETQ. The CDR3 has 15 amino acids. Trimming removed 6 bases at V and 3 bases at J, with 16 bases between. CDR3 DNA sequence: TGCGCCAGCACAATGGGAGGTAGTCACTACAATGAGCAGTTCTTC. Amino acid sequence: CASTMGGSHYNEQFF.

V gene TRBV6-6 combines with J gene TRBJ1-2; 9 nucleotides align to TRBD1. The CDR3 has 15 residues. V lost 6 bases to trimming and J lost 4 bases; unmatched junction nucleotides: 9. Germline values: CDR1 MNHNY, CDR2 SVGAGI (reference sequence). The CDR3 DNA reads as TGTGCCAGCAGGTCCGGGACAGGGCTGACCTATGGCTACACCTTC. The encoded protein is CASRSGTGLTYGYTF.

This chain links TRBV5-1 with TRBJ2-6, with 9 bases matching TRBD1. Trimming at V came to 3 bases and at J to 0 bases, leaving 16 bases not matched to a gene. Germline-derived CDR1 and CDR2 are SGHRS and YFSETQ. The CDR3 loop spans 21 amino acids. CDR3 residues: CASSSHYSGQGSYSGANVLTF. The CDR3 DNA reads TGCGCCAGCAGCTCTCATTACTCGGGACAGGGAAGCTACTCTGGGGCCAACGTCCTGACTTTC.